The subject of this entry is one T cell receptor (beta chain). The CDR3 loop spans 16 amino acids. Germline CDR1 and CDR2: SGHDN and FVKESK. V lost 0 bases to trimming and J lost 3 bases, with 12 bases between them. The data were obtained in a study of blood T cell repertoires in COVID-19. About the research overall: In each case, the material was cDNA or gDNA derived from T cells, B-cell-depleted T cells, or PBMCs.

Assay used: immunoSEQ multiplex PCR; TCRdb lists only in-frame clones, some missing. The sample holds hundreds of thousands of clones, approximately 84% seen once. The chain is built from TRBV14 and TRBJ1-5, with a possible D match to TRBD1 (5 bases). The sample taken for sequencing was peripheral blood. This receptor was identified in a woman older than 75 with acute or convalescent COVID-19. The CDR3, as DNA: TGTGCCAGCAGCCAAGAATGCAGGGTGGTCAATCAGCCCCAGCATTTT. Amino acid sequence: CASSQECRVVNQPQHF.